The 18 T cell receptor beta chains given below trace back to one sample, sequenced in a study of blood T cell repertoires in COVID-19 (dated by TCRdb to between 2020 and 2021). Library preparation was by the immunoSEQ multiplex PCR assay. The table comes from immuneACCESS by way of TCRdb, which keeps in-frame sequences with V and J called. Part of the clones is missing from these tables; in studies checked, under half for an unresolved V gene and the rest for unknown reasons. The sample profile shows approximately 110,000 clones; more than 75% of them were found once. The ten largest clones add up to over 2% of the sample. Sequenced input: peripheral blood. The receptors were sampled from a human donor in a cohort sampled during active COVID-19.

The DNA of the CDR3 is TGTGCCACCAGTGAGCGGGTCACCGGGGAGCTGTTTTTT. Translation: CATSERVTGELFF. The chain joins TRBV24-1 to TRBJ2-2; D perhaps matches TRBD2 (5 bases). The CDR3 loop spans 13 amino acids. Deletions cut 4 bases from V and 4 bases from J, with 6 bases between. CDR1 and CDR2 (germline): KGHDR, SFDVKD.

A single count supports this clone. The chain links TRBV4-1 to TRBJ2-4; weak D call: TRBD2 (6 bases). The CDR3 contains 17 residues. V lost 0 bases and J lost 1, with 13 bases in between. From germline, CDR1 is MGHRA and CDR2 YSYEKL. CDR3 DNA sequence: TGCGCCAGCAGCCAAGAACCCTGGGGGAGGGCCAAAAACATTCAGTACTTC. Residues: CASSQEPWGRAKNIQYF.

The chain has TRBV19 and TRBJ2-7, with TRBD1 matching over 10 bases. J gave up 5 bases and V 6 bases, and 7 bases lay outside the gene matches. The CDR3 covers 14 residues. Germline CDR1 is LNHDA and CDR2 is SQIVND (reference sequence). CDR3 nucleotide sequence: TGTGCCAGTAGCCAGACAGGGGGCATGAACGAGCAGTACTTC. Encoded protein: CASSQTGGMNEQYF.

CDR3 amino acids: CSVCQDNTEAFF. DNA for the CDR3: TGCAGCGTTTGTCAGGATAACACTGAAGCTTTCTTT. The chain joins TRBV29-1 to TRBJ1-1; D ambiguous. This CDR3 is built from 12 residues. Germline-derived CDR1 and CDR2 are SQVTM and ANQGSEA. V gave up 5 bases and J gave up 2 bases, with 9 bases separating them.

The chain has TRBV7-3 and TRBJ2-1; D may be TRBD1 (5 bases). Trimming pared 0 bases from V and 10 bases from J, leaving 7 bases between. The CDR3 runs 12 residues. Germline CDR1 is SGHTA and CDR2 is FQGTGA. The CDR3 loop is CASSLTGHEQFF. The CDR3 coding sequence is TGTGCCAGCAGCTTAACCGGACACGAGCAGTTCTTC.

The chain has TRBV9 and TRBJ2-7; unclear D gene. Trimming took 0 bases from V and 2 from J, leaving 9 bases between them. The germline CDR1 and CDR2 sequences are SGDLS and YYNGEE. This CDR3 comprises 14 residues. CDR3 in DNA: TGTGCCAGCAGCGTAGGGGCAGGTACCTACGAGCAGTACTTC. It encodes CASSVGAGTYEQYF.

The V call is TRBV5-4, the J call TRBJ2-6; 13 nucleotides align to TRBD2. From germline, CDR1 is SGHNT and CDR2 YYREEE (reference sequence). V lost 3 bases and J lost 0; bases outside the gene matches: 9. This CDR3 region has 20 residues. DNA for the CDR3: TGTGCCAGCAGCTCCAACCAAGGACTAGCGGGAGTCTCTGGGGCCAACGTCCTGACTTTC. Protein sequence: CASSSNQGLAGVSGANVLTF.

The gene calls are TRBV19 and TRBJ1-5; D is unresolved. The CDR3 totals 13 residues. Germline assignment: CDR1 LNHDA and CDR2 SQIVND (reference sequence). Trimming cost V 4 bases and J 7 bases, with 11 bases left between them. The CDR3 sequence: CASSTEFWQPQHF. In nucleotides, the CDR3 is TGTGCCAGTAGTACTGAGTTTTGGCAGCCCCAGCATTTT.

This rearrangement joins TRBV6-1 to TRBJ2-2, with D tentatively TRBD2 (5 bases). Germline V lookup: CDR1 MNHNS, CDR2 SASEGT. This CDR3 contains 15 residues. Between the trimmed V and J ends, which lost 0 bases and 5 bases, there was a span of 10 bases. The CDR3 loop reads CASSEASTGTGELFF. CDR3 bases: TGTGCCAGCAGTGAAGCTTCCACGGGGACCGGGGAGCTGTTTTTT.

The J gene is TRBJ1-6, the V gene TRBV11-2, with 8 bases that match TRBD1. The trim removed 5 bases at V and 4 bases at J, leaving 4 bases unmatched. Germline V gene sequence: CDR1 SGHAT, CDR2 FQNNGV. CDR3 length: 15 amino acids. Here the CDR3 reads CASSPRTGYNSPLHF. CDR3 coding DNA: TGTGCCAGCAGCCCCCGGACAGGGTATAATTCACCCCTCCACTTT.

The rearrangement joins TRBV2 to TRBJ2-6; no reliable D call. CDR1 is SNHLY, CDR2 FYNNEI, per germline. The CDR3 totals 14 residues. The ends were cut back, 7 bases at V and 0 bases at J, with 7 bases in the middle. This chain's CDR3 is CASTSVSGANVLTF. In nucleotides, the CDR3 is TGTGCCAGCACGTCAGTCTCTGGGGCCAACGTCCTGACTTTC.

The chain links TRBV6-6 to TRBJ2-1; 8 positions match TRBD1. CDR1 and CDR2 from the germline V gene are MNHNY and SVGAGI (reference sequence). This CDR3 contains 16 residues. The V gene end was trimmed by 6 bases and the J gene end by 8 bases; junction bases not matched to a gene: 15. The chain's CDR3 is CASSAPGTGRSDEQFF. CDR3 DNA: TGTGCCAGCAGCGCCCCCGGGACAGGACGTTCCGATGAGCAGTTCTTC.

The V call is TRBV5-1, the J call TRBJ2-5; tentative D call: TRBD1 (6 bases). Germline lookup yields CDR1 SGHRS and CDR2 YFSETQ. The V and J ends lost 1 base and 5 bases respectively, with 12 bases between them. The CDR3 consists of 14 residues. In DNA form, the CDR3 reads TGCGCCAGCAGCTTGACCGACAGGAGGGAGACCCAGTACTTC. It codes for CASSLTDRRETQYF.

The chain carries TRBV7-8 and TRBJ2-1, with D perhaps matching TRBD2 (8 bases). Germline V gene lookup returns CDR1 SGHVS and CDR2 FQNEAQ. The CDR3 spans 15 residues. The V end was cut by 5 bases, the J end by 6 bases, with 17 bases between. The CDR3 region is CASSPGGGKTNEQFF. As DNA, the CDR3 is TGTGCCAGCAGCCCGGGAGGGGGCAAAACCAATGAGCAGTTCTTC.

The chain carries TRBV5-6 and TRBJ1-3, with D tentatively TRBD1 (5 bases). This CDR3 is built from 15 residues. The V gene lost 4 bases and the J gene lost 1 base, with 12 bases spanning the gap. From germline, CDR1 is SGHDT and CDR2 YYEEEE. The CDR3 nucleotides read TGTGCCAGCAGCACCCGGACATTTTCTGGAAACACCATATATTTT. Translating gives CASSTRTFSGNTIYF. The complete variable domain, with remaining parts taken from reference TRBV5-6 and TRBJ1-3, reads DAGVTQSPTHLIKTRGQQVTLRCSPKSGHDTVSWYQQALGQGPQFIFQYYEEEERQRGNFPDRFSGHQFPNYSSELNVNALLLGDSALYLCASSTRTFSGNTIYFGEGSWLTVV.

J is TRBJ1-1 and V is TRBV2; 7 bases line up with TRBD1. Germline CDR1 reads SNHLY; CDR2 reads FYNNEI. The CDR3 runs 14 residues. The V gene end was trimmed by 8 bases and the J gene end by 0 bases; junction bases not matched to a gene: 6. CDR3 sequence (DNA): TGTGCCAGCGGATTGACAGGGATGAACACTGAAGCTTTCTTT. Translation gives CASGLTGMNTEAFF.

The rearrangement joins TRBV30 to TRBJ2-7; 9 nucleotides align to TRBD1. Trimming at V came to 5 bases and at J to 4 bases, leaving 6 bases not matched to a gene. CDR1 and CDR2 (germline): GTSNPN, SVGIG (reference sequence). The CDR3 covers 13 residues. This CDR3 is CAWDRGGSYEQYF. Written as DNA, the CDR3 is TGTGCCTGGGACAGGGGGGGGTCTTACGAGCAGTACTTC.

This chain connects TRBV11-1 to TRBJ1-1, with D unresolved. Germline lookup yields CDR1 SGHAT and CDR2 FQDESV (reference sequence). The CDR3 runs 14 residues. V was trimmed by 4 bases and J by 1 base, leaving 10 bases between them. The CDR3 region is CASSWGEGNTEAFF. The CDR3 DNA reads TGTGCCAGCAGCTGGGGTGAGGGGAACACTGAAGCTTTCTTT.